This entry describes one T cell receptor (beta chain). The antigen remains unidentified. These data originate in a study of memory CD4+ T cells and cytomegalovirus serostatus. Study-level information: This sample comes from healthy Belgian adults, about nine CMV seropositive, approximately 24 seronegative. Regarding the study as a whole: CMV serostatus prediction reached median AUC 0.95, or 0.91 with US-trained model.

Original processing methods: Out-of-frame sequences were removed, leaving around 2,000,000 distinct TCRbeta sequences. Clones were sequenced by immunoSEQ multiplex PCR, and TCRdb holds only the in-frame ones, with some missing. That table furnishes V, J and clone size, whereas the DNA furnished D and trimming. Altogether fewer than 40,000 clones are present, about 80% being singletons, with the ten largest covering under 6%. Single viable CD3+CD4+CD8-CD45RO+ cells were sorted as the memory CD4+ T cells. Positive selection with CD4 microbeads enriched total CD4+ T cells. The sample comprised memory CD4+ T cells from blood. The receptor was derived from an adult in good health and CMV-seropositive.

DNA for the CDR3: TGCGCCAGCAGCCACGCGGCAGGGAGGTACGATGAGCAGTTCTTC. It yields the protein CASSHAAGRYDEQFF. The V call is TRBV5-1, the J call TRBJ2-1; TRBD2 might be the D (6 bases). This CDR3 has 15 residues. Germline V lookup: CDR1 SGHRS, CDR2 YFSETQ. Trimming stripped 4 bases from V and 8 bases from J, with 19 bases between.